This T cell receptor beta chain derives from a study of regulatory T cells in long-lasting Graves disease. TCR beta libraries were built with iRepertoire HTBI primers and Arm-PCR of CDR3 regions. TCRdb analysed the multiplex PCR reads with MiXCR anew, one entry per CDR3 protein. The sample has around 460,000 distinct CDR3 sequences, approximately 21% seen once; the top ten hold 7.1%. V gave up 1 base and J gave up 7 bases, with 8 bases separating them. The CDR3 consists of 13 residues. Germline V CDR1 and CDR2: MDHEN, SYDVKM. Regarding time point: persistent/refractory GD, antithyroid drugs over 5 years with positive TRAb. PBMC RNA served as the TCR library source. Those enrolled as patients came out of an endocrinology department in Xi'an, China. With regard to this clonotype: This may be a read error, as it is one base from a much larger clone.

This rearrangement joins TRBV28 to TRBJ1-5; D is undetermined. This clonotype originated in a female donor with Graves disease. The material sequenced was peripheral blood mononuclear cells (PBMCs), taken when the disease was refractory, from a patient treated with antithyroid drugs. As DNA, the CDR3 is TGTGCCAGCAGTTTATTAATACGGCAGCCCCAGCATTTT. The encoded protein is CASSLLIRQPQHF.